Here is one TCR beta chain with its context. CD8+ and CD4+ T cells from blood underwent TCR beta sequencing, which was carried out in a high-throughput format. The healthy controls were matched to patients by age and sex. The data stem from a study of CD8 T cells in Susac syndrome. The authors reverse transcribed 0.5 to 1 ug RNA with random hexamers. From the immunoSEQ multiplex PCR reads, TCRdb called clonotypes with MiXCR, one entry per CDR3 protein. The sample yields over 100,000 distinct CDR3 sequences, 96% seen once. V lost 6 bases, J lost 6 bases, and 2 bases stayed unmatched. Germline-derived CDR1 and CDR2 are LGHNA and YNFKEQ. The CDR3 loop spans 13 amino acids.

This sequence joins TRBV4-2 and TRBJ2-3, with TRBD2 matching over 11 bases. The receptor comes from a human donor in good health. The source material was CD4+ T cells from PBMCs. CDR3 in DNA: TGTGCCAGCAGACTAGCGGGAGACGATACGCAGTATTTT. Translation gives CASRLAGDDTQYF.